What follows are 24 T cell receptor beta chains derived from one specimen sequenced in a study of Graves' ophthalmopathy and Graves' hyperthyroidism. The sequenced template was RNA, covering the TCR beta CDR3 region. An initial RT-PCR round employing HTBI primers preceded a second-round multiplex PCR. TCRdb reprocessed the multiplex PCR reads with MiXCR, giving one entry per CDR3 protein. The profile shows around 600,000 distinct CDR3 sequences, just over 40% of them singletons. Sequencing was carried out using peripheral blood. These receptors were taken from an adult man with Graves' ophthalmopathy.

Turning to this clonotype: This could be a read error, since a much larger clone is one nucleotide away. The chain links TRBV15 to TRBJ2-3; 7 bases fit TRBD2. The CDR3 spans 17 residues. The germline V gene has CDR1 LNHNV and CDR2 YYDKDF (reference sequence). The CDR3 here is CATSSHSWEGVTDTRYF. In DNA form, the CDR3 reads TGTGCCACCAGCAGTCATAGCTGGGAGGGCGTGACAGATACGCGGTATTTT.

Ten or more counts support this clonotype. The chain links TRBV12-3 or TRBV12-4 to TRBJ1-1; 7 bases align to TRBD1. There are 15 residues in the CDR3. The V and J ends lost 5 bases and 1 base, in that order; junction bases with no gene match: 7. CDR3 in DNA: TGTGCCAGCAGTCCTAGTGGGACAGCGAACACTGAAGCTTTCTTT. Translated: CASSPSGTANTEAFF.

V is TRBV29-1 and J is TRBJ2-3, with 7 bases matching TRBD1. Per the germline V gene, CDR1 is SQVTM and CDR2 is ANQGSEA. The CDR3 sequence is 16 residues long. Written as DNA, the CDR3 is TGCAGTGCTGGAGGAGACAGGGACGGGTGGGGAGATACGCAGTATTTT. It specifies CSAGGDRDGWGDTQYF.

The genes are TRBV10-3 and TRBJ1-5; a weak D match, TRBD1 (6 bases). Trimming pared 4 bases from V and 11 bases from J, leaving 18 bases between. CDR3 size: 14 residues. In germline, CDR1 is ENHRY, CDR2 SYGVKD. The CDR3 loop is CAISGKMGQETQHF. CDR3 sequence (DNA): TGTGCCATCAGTGGTAAGATGGGACAAGAGACCCAGCATTTT.

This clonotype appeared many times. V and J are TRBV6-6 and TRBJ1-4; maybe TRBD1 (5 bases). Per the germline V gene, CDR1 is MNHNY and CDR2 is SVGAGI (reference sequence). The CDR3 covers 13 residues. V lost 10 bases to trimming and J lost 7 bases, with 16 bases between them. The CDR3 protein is CAIARGFTEKLFF. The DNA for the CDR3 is TGTGCCATAGCGAGGGGCTTCACTGAAAAACTGTTTTTT.

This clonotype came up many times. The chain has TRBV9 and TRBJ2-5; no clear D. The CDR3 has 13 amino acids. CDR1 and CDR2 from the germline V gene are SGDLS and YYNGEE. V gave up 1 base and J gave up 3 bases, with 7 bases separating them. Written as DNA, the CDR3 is TGTGCCAGCAGCGTAAGCGAAGAAGAGACCCAGTACTTC. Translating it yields CASSVSEEETQYF. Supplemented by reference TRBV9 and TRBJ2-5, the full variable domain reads DSGVTQTPKHLITATGQRVTLRCSPRSGDLSVYWYQQSLDQGLQFLIQYYNGEERAKGNILERFSAQQFPDLHSELNLSSLELGDSALYFCASSVSEEETQYFGPGTRLLVL.

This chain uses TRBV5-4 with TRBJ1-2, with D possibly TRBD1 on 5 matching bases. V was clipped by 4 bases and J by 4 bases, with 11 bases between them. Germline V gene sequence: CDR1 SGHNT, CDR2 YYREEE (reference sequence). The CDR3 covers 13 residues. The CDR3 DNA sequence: TGTGCCAGCAGCCAGAGCGGGGGCTATGGCTACACCTTC. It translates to CASSQSGGYGYTF.

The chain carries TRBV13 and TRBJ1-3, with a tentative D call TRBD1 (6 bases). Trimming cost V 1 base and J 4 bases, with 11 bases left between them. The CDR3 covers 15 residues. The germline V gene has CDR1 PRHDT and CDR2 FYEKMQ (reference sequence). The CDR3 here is CASSLDRALGNTIYF. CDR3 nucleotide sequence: TGTGCCAGCAGCTTAGACAGGGCTCTAGGAAACACCATATATTTT.

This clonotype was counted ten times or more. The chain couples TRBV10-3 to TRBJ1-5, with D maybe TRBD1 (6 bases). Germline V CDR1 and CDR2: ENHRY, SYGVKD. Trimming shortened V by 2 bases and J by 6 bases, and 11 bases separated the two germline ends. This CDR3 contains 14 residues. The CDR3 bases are TGTGCCATCAGTGAGGGGGGCGCGTTTCAGCCCCAGCATTTT. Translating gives CAISEGGAFQPQHF.

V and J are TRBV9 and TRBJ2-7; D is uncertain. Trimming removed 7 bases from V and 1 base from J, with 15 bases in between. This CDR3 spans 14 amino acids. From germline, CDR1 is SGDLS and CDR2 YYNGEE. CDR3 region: CASSPPVHSYEQYF. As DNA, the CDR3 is TGTGCCAGCTCACCACCGGTACATTCCTACGAGCAGTACTTC.

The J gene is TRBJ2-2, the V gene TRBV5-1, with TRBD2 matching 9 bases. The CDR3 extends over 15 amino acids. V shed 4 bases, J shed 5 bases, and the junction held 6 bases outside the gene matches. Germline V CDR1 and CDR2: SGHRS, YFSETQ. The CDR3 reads CASSPSSGVTGELFF. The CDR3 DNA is TGCGCCAGCAGCCCCTCTAGCGGGGTGACCGGGGAGCTGTTTTTT.

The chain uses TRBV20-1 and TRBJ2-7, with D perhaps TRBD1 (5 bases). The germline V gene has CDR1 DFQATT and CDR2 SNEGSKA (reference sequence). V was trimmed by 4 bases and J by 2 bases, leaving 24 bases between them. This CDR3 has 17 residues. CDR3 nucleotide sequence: TGCAGTGCTAAACCCCCGCGCAGGGCCCAACATCCCTACGAGCAGTACTTC. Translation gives CSAKPPRRAQHPYEQYF.

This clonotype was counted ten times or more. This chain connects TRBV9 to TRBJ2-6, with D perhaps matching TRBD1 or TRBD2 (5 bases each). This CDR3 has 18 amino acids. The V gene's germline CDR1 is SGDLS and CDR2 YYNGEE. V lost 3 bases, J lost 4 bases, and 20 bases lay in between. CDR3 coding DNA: TGTGCCAGCAGCGCCTCCGGGACCTCGCCGTCGGGGGCCAACGTCCTGACTTTC. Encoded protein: CASSASGTSPSGANVLTF.

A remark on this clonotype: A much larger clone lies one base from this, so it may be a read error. The CDR3 spells CASRPLGIEQYF. The CDR3 region has the DNA TGTGCCAGCCGCCCCCTAGGGATCGAGCAGTACTTC. The gene calls are TRBV7-4 and TRBJ2-5, with D hard to call. The J call is in doubt because the DNA end fits TRBJ2-7 better. This CDR3 has 12 residues. Per the germline V gene, CDR1 is SGHVT and CDR2 is SQSDAQ.

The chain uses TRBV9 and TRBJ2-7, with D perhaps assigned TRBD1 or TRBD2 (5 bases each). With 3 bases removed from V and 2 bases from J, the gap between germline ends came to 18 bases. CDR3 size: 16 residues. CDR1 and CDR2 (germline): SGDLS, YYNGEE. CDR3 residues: CASSADLWGTTYEQYF. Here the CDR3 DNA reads TGTGCCAGCAGCGCCGATTTGTGGGGGACCACCTACGAGCAGTACTTC. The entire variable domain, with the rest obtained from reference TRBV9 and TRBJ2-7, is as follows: DSGVTQTPKHLITATGQRVTLRCSPRSGDLSVYWYQQSLDQGLQFLIQYYNGEERAKGNILERFSAQQFPDLHSELNLSSLELGDSALYFCASSADLWGTTYEQYFGPGTRLTVT.

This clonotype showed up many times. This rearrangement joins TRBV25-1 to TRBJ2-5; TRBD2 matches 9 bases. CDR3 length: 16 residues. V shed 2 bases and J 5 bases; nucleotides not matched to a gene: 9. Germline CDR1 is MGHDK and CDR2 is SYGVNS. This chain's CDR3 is CASSESGRSRWETQYF. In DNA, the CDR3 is TGTGCCAGCAGTGAAAGCGGGAGGAGCCGGTGGGAGACCCAGTACTTC.

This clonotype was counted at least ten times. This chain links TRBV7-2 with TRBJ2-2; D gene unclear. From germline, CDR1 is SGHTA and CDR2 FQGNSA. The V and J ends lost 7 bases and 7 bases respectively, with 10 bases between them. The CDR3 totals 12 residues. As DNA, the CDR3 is TGTGCCAGCAATGCACTATTCGGGGAGCTGTTTTTT. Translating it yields CASNALFGELFF. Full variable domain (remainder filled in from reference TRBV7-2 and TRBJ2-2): GAGVSQSPSNKVTEKGKDVELRCDPISGHTALYWYRQSLGQGLEFLIYFQGNSAPDKSGLPSDRFSAERTGGSVSTLTIQRTQQEDSAVYLCASNALFGELFFGEGSRLTVL.

The CDR3 spells CASSSEQGANTGELFF. As DNA, the CDR3 is TGTGCCAGCAGCTCCGAACAGGGGGCGAACACCGGGGAGCTGTTTTTT. This chain connects TRBV11-3 to TRBJ2-2; 8 nucleotides match TRBD1. Germline CDR1 SGHNT, CDR2 YENEEA. Trimming cost V 4 bases and J 0 bases; bases outside gene matches: 4. This CDR3 has 16 amino acids.

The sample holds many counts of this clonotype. DNA for the CDR3: TGTGCCAGCAGCGCGCCCGAGCGCCTCGGCTACACCTTC. It yields the protein CASSAPERLGYTF. V and J are TRBV9 and TRBJ1-2; D not certain. CDR3 size: 13 residues. V gave up 3 bases and J gave up 8 bases, with 14 bases separating them. CDR1 and CDR2 from the germline V gene are SGDLS and YYNGEE.

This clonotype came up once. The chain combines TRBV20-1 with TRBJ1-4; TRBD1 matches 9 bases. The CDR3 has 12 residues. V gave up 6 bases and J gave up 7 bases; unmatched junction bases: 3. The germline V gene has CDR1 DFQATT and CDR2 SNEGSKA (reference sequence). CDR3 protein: CSARTGVEKLFF. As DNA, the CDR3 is TGCAGTGCGCGGACAGGGGTTGAAAAACTGTTTTTT.

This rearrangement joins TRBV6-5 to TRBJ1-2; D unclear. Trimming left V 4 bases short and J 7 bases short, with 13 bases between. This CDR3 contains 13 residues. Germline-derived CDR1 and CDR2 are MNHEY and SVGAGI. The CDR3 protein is CASSFLQQSGYTF. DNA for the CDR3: TGTGCCAGCAGTTTTCTGCAACAGAGTGGCTACACCTTC.

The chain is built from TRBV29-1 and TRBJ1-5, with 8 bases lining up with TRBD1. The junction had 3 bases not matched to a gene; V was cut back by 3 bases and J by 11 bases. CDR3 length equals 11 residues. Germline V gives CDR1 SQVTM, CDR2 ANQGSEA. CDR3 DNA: TGCAGCGTTGACAGGGGGCAGACCCAGCATTTT. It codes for CSVDRGQTQHF.

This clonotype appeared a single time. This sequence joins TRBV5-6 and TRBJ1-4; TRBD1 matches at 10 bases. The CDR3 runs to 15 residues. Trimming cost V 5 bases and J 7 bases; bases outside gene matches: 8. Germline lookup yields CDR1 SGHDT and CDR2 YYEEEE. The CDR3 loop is CASRSGQGVAEKLFF. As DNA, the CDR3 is TGTGCCAGCAGATCTGGACAGGGGGTCGCTGAAAAACTGTTTTTT.

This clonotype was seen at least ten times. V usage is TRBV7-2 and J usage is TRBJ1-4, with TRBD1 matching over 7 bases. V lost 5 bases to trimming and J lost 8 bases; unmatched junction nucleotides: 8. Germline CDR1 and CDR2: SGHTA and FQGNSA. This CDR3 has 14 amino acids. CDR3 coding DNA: TGTGCCAGCAGCCCAGGGGGAAGAGGAGAAAAACTGTTTTTT. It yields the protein CASSPGGRGEKLFF.